Sequencing of this TCR beta chain was carried out in a study of CD8+CD57+ T cells in acquired aplastic anemia. Study in general: Average DNA yield from sorted CD4+ and CD8+ cells was around 3.2 ug.

Study-wide results and caveats: Overlap between patients and controls comprised twenty-nine CD8+ CDR3 sequences.

Before being chosen for sequencing, patients had shown CD8+CD57+ cell expansion by flow cytometry. Among the patients, all had severe acquired aplastic anemia. Blood was sampled before the patients had received any therapy. Germline assignment: CDR1 SGHTA and CDR2 FQGTGA. Trimming took off 8 bases at V and 8 bases at J, with 18 bases between the two ends. The CDR3 is made up of 13 amino acids. A note on this clonotype: What it binds is not known. The conserved phenylalanine or tryptophan normally closing the CDR3 is absent here, so this likely arose from a read error.

Genomic DNA served as template for TCR beta VDJ and CDR3 profiling. TCRdb redid the calling of the reads with MiXCR, one entry per CDR3 protein. This repertoire shows fewer than 200,000 distinct CDR3 sequences, almost 50% found once; its top ten account for 10% to 15%. Specimen: sorted CD4+, CD8+, or CD8+CD57+ T cells (not recorded which) from PBMCs. The TCR sequence derives from a human donor with aplastic anemia. The rearrangement links TRBV7-3 to TRBJ1-2; D gene ambiguous. The CDR3 loop reads CASGLNQGRGYTL. The CDR3 DNA sequence: TGTGCCAGCGGCCTGAACCAAGGGCGCGGCTACACCCTC.